This TCR beta chain emerged from a study of long-term antiretroviral therapy in people with HIV. The germline CDR1 and CDR2 sequences are GTSNPN and SVGIG (reference sequence). V lost 2 bases to trimming and J lost 3 bases, with 16 bases between them. CDR3 size: 15 residues. Per donor, at least one pre-ART and at least two post-ART PBMC samples were obtained. Among participants with HIV, every one received treatment in the United States. Researchers report immunoSEQ v3.0 was run at survey level. Sequenced by immunoSEQ multiplex PCR; TCRdb stores in-frame clones only, minus some. This sample has 4,000 to 6,000 clones, with around 90% found just once.

V usage is TRBV30 and J usage is TRBJ1-2; TRBD1 is a possible D gene (5 bases). Source: unsorted PBMCs, taken 1.3 years after starting antiretroviral therapy. The clonotype comes from a woman between 50 and 59 years old with HIV. The CDR3 DNA reads as TGTGCCTGGAGTCAGCCGGGGAGGGGTGACTATGGCTACACCTTC. Translation: CAWSQPGRGDYGYTF.